These T cell receptor beta chains were read from a single sample in a study of post-analysis software for immune sequencing data. TCRdb redid the calling of the PCR reads with MiXCR, one entry per CDR3 protein. Of roughly 620,000 distinct CDR3 sequences in the sample, roughly two fifths were seen once. Sequenced sample: blood. The receptors stem from a girl between 10 and 17 years old with multiple sclerosis. CDR3s include the opening cysteine and the closing phenylalanine or tryptophan. The order of the fields is J gene, V gene, D gene, CDR3 protein. D genes are given only for firm matches.

j_gene: TRBJ2-7
v_gene: TRBV10-2
d_gene: -
CDR3aa: CASSETGRGPYEQYF

j_gene: TRBJ1-5
v_gene: TRBV12-3/TRBV12-4
d_gene: -
CDR3aa: CASSRDRIYSNQPQHF

j_gene: TRBJ2-3
v_gene: TRBV4-1
d_gene: TRBD2
CDR3aa: CASSRDISRGVTDTQYF

j_gene: TRBJ1-1
v_gene: TRBV5-1
d_gene: -
CDR3aa: CASSWETGNTEAFF

j_gene: TRBJ2-3
v_gene: TRBV20-1
d_gene: -
CDR3aa: CSADLGGLRPTDTQYF

j_gene: TRBJ1-5
v_gene: TRBV4-1
d_gene: -
CDR3aa: CASSQGGTGHDDNQPQHF

j_gene: TRBJ2-1
v_gene: TRBV11-1
d_gene: TRBD2
CDR3aa: CASSHRPRTSGSPANYNEQFF

j_gene: TRBJ2-1
v_gene: TRBV7-8
d_gene: TRBD2
CDR3aa: CAGSREGLAGRETQFF

j_gene: TRBJ1-2
v_gene: TRBV7-2
d_gene: TRBD1
CDR3aa: CASSLASPGTGMGGYTF

j_gene: TRBJ2-1
v_gene: TRBV30
d_gene: TRBD2
CDR3aa: CAWSPRLAGALYEQFF

j_gene: TRBJ2-3
v_gene: TRBV20-1
d_gene: TRBD2
CDR3aa: CSAHTSGSTDTQYF

j_gene: TRBJ1-2
v_gene: TRBV7-3
d_gene: -
CDR3aa: CASSLTRGGTGRNYGYTF

j_gene: TRBJ2-6
v_gene: TRBV28
d_gene: -
CDR3aa: CASSLPLSGANVLTF

j_gene: TRBJ2-3
v_gene: TRBV20-1
d_gene: TRBD2
CDR3aa: CSARGSSGDSTDTQYF

j_gene: TRBJ2-3
v_gene: TRBV4-1
d_gene: TRBD2
CDR3aa: CASSQSHYHSGGGGTDTQYF

j_gene: -
v_gene: TRBV3-1
d_gene: -
CDR3aa: CASSQVLAVGYEQYF

j_gene: TRBJ2-7
v_gene: TRBV7-9
d_gene: -
CDR3aa: CASSLRAGAEEQYF

j_gene: TRBJ2-1
v_gene: TRBV6-1
d_gene: TRBD2
CDR3aa: CASSLGLAGGPGDEQFF

j_gene: TRBJ2-3
v_gene: TRBV6-5
d_gene: -
CDR3aa: CASRTIDTQYF

j_gene: TRBJ2-3
v_gene: TRBV18
d_gene: -
CDR3aa: CASSPWTDTQYF

j_gene: TRBJ2-2
v_gene: TRBV29-1
d_gene: -
CDR3aa: CSVGKGLEGPGELFF

j_gene: TRBJ2-4
v_gene: TRBV12-3/TRBV12-4
d_gene: -
CDR3aa: CASSFRTVSAQYF

j_gene: TRBJ1-4
v_gene: TRBV12-3/TRBV12-4
d_gene: -
CDR3aa: CASRAANEKLFF

j_gene: TRBJ2-1
v_gene: TRBV10-3
d_gene: -
CDR3aa: CAISGRASSYNEQFF

j_gene: -
v_gene: TRBV10-3
d_gene: TRBD2
CDR3aa: CAISPGSGRTYEQYF

j_gene: TRBJ1-2
v_gene: TRBV5-1
d_gene: -
CDR3aa: CASSLGQKKNYGYTF